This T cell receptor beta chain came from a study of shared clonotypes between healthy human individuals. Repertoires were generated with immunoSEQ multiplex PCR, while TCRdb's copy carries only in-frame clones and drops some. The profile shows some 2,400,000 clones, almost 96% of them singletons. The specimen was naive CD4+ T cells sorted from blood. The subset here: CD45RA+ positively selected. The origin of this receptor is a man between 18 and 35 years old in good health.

In DNA form, the CDR3 reads TGTGCCAGCAGCCGAGGGACTAGCGGGAGACACGAGCAGTTCTTC. It specifies CASSRGTSGRHEQFF. The gene calls are TRBV5-6 and TRBJ2-1, with TRBD2 matching 14 bases. Germline trimming cut 4 bases from V and 10 bases from J; bases unmatched to any gene: 7. Germline values: CDR1 SGHDT, CDR2 YYEEEE. This CDR3 region has 15 residues.